The 20 T cell receptor beta chains below come from one sample, sequenced in a study of CD8 T cells in Susac syndrome. When the RNA was reverse transcribed, random hexamers were used with an input of roughly 0.45 to 1 ug. TCRdb reprocessed the immunoSEQ multiplex PCR reads via MiXCR and lists one record per CDR3 protein. Here the sample spans some 150,000 distinct CDR3 sequences, approximately 94% being singletons. The source material was CD8+ T cells from PBMCs. These TCRs come from a human donor with multiple sclerosis.

This sequence joins TRBV5-1 and TRBJ2-5; maybe TRBD2 (6 bases). CDR3 length: 14 amino acids. CDR1 SGHRS and CDR2 YFSETQ come from the germline V gene. The germline V and J ends were trimmed by 4 bases and 4 bases, with 14 bases remaining between them. CDR3 region: CASSLSRGSETQYF. CDR3 nucleotide sequence: TGCGCCAGCAGCCTATCCCGGGGGTCAGAGACCCAGTACTTC.

The chain is built from TRBV9 and TRBJ1-1; D perhaps matches TRBD1 (5 bases). Germline CDR1 SGDLS, CDR2 YYNGEE. V was cut by 0 bases and J by 1 base, with 13 bases left in between. This CDR3 comprises 16 residues. CDR3 sequence reads: CASSVEKEGRNTEAFF. DNA of the CDR3: TGTGCCAGCAGCGTAGAGAAAGAGGGGCGGAACACTGAAGCTTTCTTT. Full variable domain (outside the CDR3, taken from reference TRBV9 and TRBJ1-1): DSGVTQTPKHLITATGQRVTLRCSPRSGDLSVYWYQQSLDQGLQFLIQYYNGEERAKGNILERFSAQQFPDLHSELNLSSLELGDSALYFCASSVEKEGRNTEAFFGQGTRLTVV.

The chain employs TRBV27 and TRBJ2-5; D not resolved. The CDR3 is 14 amino acids. Germline V gene sequence: CDR1 MNHEY, CDR2 SMNVEV (reference sequence). Between the trimmed V and J ends, which lost 3 bases and 0 bases, there was a span of 8 bases. The CDR3 is CASSFSAYQETQYF. The CDR3 coding sequence is TGTGCCAGCAGTTTCTCGGCGTACCAAGAGACCCAGTACTTC.

This chain links TRBV7-9 with TRBJ2-5; 9 nucleotides line up with TRBD1. Unmatched junction bases numbered 5, after V lost 3 bases and J lost 3 bases. The CDR3 totals 15 residues. Germline CDR1 is SEHNR and CDR2 is FQNEAQ (reference sequence). CDR3 nucleotide sequence: TGTGCCAGCAGCTTCCCGGGACAGGGTGAAGAGACCCAGTACTTC. This translates into CASSFPGQGEETQYF.

The rearrangement joins TRBV27 to TRBJ2-3, with 9 nucleotides matching TRBD1. The J segment lost 2 bases and the V segment lost 8 bases, leaving 2 bases of the junction unmatched. The CDR3 length is 13 residues. In germline, CDR1 is MNHEY, CDR2 SMNVEV (reference sequence). The CDR3 region is CASHRGPTDTQYF. The CDR3 DNA reads as TGTGCCAGCCACAGGGGGCCCACAGATACGCAGTATTTT.

The rearrangement joins TRBV4-1 to TRBJ1-1; TRBD1 matches 7 bases. Germline CDR1 and CDR2: MGHRA and YSYEKL. The CDR3 length is 14 residues. Trimming at V came to 4 bases and at J to 0 bases, leaving 2 bases not matched to a gene. The CDR3 coding sequence is TGCGCCAGCAGCCGGGGACAGTTGAACACTGAAGCTTTCTTT. This gives the protein CASSRGQLNTEAFF.

The V and J genes are TRBV20-1 and TRBJ2-1; D is possibly TRBD1 or TRBD2 (7 bases each). Germline V gene data show CDR1 as DFQATT and CDR2 as SNEGSKA (reference sequence). The CDR3 extends over 13 amino acids. CDR3: CKGGGESYNEQFF. For the CDR3, the DNA is TGCAAGGGAGGGGGCGAGTCCTACAATGAGCAGTTCTTC.

This chain joins TRBV10-3 and TRBJ2-7; 10 positions match TRBD2. After removal of 0 bases from V and 3 bases from J, the junction contained 2 bases not matched to a gene. The CDR3 is 15 residues long. Per the germline V gene, CDR1 is ENHRY and CDR2 is SYGVKD. CDR3 nucleotide sequence: TGTGCCATCAGTGAGTCCACTAGCGGGGTCTACGAGCAGTACTTC. Residues: CAISESTSGVYEQYF.

The chain employs TRBV21-1 and TRBJ2-4. TRBV21-1 constitutes a pseudogene. This CDR3 has 14 amino acids. Here the CDR3 DNA reads TGTGCCAGCAGCAAAACGTTAGCCAAAAACATTCAGTACTTC. This encodes CASSKTLAKNIQYF.

The V and J genes are TRBV9 and TRBJ1-2; D remains unclear. Germline lookup yields CDR1 SGDLS and CDR2 YYNGEE. The CDR3 covers 16 residues. V was cut by 2 bases and J by 0 bases, with 14 bases left in between. As DNA, the CDR3 is TGTGCCAGCAGCGTGGGCGTGGAAGACACTAACTATGGCTACACCTTC. It is translated as CASSVGVEDTNYGYTF.

This clonotype was seen once. The CDR3 region is CSASVRRGYTF. CDR3 sequence (DNA): TGCAGTGCTTCGGTCCGGAGGGGCTACACCTTC. The chain joins TRBV20-1 to TRBJ1-2; D not certain. The germline V gene has CDR1 DFQATT and CDR2 SNEGSKA (reference sequence). Trimming pared 5 bases from V and 8 bases from J, leaving 12 bases between. This CDR3 has 11 residues.

The genes are TRBV11-2 and TRBJ2-7; weak D call: TRBD2 (6 bases). The ends were cut back, 1 base at V and 0 bases at J, with 16 bases in the middle. Germline V gene sequence: CDR1 SGHAT, CDR2 FQNNGV. The length of the CDR3 is 17 residues. For the CDR3, the DNA is TGTGCCAGCAGCTTAGGGAGGGTGGGGGACCGCTCCTACGAGCAGTACTTC. This translates into CASSLGRVGDRSYEQYF.

V usage is TRBV4-2 and J usage is TRBJ2-4; 11 bases are shared with TRBD2. Germline V gives CDR1 LGHNA, CDR2 YNFKEQ. V lost 5 bases, J lost 8 bases, and 5 bases stayed unmatched. This CDR3 comprises 14 residues. CDR3 protein: CASSISGGEDIQYF. The DNA for the CDR3 is TGTGCCAGCAGCATTAGCGGGGGGGAGGACATTCAGTACTTC.

This rearrangement joins TRBV30 to TRBJ1-2; D is perhaps TRBD1 (5 bases). The CDR3 is 15 residues long. CDR1 is GTSNPN, CDR2 SVGIG, per germline (reference sequence). V lost 2 bases to trimming and J lost 0 bases, with 13 bases between them. The CDR3 loop reads CAWSLSTESNYGYTF. CDR3 in DNA: TGTGCCTGGAGTCTCTCGACAGAGTCTAACTATGGCTACACCTTC. The full variable domain, completed using reference TRBV30 and TRBJ1-2, is SQTIHQWPATLVQPVGSPLSLECTVEGTSNPNLYWYRQAAGRGLQLLFYSVGIGQISSEVPQNLSASRPQDRQFILSSKKLLLSDSGFYLCAWSLSTESNYGYTFGSGTRLTVV.

The chain joins TRBV29-1 to TRBJ1-2; D call uncertain. Trimming left V 4 bases short and J 4 bases short, with 13 bases between. The CDR3 extends over 13 amino acids. Germline-derived CDR1 and CDR2 are SQVTM and ANQGSEA. This CDR3 is CSVAVSSRYGYTF. The CDR3, as DNA: TGCAGCGTTGCAGTGAGCAGTCGCTATGGCTACACCTTC.

This clonotype showed up just a few times. The chain combines TRBV29-1 with TRBJ2-7; no reliable D call. This CDR3 comprises 12 residues. CDR1 and CDR2 from the germline V gene are SQVTM and ANQGSEA. Trimming left V 4 bases short and J 1 base short, with 8 bases between. The CDR3 region is CSVGSSSYEQYF. CDR3 in DNA: TGCAGCGTTGGTTCATCTTCCTACGAGCAGTACTTC.

The V call is TRBV19, the J call TRBJ1-6; weak D call: TRBD1 (5 bases). Trimming pared 1 base from V and 9 bases from J, leaving 16 bases between. Per the germline V gene, CDR1 is LNHDA and CDR2 is SQIVND (reference sequence). This CDR3 is built from 16 residues. The CDR3 is CASSIVAREVSSPLHF. Here the CDR3 DNA reads TGTGCCAGTAGTATAGTGGCCAGGGAAGTCAGTTCACCCCTCCACTTT.

This sequence joins TRBV2 and TRBJ2-7; the match to TRBD2 covers 7 bases. Losses at the gene ends were 3 bases for V and 2 bases for J; bases not matched to a gene: 4. The germline CDR1 and CDR2 sequences are SNHLY and FYNNEI. This CDR3 region has 14 residues. This CDR3 reads CASSDSGRAYEQYF. The DNA of the CDR3 is TGTGCCAGCAGTGATTCGGGGAGGGCCTACGAGCAGTACTTC.

The CDR3 protein is CASKQGSGAFF. In DNA form, the CDR3 reads TGTGCCAGCAAACAGGGGTCTGGAGCTTTCTTT. This chain joins TRBV25-1 and TRBJ1-1; 7 bases map to TRBD1. Germline V gene data show CDR1 as MGHDK and CDR2 as SYGVNS. The trim removed 7 bases at V and 10 bases at J, leaving 6 bases unmatched. There are 11 residues in the CDR3.

The chain couples TRBV25-1 to TRBJ2-3; D is possibly TRBD1 (5 bases). V lost 3 bases and J 2 bases, leaving 12 bases between the germline ends. The CDR3 is 15 amino acids. Looked up from germline, CDR1 is MGHDK and CDR2 is SYGVNS. The CDR3 protein is CASSDPDRDTDTQYF. The CDR3 nucleotides read TGTGCCAGCAGTGACCCCGACAGAGACACAGATACGCAGTATTTT. The variable domain in full, with the rest retrieved from reference TRBV25-1 and TRBJ2-3, is EADIYQTPRYLVIGTGKKITLECSQTMGHDKMYWYQQDPGMELHLIHYSYGVNSTEKGDLSSESTVSRIRTEHFPLTLESARPSHTSQYLCASSDPDRDTDTQYFGPGTRLTVL.